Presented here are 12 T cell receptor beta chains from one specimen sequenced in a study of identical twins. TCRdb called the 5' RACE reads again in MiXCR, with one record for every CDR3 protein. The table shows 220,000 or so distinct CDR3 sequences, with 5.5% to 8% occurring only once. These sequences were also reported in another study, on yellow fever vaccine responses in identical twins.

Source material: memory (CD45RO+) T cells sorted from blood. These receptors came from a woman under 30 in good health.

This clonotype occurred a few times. CDR3 protein: CASSLVTERDGYTF. CDR3 DNA sequence: TGCGCCAGCAGCTTGGTTACAGAACGCGATGGCTACACCTTC. The chain uses TRBV5-1 and TRBJ1-2, with unresolved D. Germline CDR1 reads SGHRS; CDR2 reads YFSETQ. There are 14 residues in the CDR3. Trimming took off 0 bases at V and 6 bases at J, with 12 bases between the two ends.

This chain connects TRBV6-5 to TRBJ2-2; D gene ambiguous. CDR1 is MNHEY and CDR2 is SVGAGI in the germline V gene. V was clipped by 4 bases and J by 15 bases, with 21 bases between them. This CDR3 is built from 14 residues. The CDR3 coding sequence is TGTGCCAGCAGTTCACCCCCCAACGACGACGAAGTGTTTTTT. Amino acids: CASSSPPNDDEVFF.

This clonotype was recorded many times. The CDR3 nucleotides are TGCGCCAGCAGCCCCCGAGGGGGGGGGTACAATGAGCAGTTCTTC. Amino acids: CASSPRGGGYNEQFF. V is TRBV5-1 and J is TRBJ2-1; D perhaps matches TRBD2 (7 bases). The CDR3 is 15 amino acids. Per the germline V gene, CDR1 is SGHRS and CDR2 is YFSETQ. The V gene lost 4 bases and the J gene lost 4 bases, with 15 bases spanning the gap.

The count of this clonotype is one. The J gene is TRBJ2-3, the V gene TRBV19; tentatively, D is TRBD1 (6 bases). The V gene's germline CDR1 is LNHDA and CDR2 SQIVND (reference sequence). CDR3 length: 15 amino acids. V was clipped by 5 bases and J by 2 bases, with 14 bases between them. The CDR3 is CASSVQGWATDTQYF. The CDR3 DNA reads TGTGCCAGTAGTGTCCAGGGGTGGGCCACAGATACGCAGTATTTT.

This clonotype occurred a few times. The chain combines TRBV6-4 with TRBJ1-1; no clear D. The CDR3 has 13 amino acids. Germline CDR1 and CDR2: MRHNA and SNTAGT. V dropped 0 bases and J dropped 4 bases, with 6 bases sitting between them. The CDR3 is CASSDSSVTEAFF. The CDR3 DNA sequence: TGTGCCAGCAGTGACTCTTCGGTCACTGAAGCTTTCTTT.

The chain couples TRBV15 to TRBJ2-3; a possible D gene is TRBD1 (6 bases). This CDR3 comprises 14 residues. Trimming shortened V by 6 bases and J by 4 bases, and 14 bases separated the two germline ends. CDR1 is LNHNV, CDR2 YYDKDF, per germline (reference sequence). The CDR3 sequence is CATSSGARADTQYF. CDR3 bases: TGTGCCACCAGTTCAGGGGCGAGGGCAGATACGCAGTATTTT.

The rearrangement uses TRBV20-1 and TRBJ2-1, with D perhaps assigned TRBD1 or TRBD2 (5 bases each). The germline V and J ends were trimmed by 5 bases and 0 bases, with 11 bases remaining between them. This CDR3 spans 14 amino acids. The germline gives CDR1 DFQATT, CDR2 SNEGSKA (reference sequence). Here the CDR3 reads CSAQGRSSYNEQFF. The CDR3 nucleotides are TGCAGTGCTCAGGGACGAAGCTCCTACAATGAGCAGTTCTTC.

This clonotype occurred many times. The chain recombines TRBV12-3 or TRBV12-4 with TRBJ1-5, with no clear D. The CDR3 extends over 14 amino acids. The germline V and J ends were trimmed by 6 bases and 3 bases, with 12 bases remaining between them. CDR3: CASSPGQVNQPQHF. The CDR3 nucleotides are TGTGCCAGCAGCCCCGGCCAGGTCAATCAGCCCCAGCATTTT.

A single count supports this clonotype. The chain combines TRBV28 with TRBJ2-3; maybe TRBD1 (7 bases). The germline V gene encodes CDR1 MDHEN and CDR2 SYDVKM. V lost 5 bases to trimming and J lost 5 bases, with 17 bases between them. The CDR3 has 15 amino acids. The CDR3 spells CASSQGGKRQDTQYF. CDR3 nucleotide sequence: TGTGCCAGCAGTCAGGGGGGCAAGAGGCAAGATACGCAGTATTTT.

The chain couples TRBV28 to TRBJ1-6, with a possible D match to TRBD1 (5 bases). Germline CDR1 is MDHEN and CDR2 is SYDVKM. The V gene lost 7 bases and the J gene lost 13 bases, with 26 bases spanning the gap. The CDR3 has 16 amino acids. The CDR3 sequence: CASKPRGRPGFWPLHF. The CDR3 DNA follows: TGTGCCAGCAAACCTAGGGGCCGGCCAGGGTTTTGGCCCCTCCACTTT.

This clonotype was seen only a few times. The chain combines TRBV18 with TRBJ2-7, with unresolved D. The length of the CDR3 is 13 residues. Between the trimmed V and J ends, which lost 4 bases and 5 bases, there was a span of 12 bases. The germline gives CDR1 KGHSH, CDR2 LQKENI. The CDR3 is CASSRDSYNEQYV. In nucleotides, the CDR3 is TGTGCCAGCTCACGGGATTCCTACAACGAGCAGTACGTC.

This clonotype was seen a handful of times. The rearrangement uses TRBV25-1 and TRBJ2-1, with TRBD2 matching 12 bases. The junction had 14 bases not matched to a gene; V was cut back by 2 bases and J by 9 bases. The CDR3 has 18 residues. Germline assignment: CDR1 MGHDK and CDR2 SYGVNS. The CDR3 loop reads CASSEPGTSGSGRGEQFF. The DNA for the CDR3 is TGTGCCAGCAGTGAACCGGGGACTAGCGGGTCCGGGAGGGGTGAGCAGTTCTTC.